This T cell receptor (beta chain) was sequenced for a study of neoadjuvant anti-PD-1 for oral cavity cancer. On the study more broadly: Around day 43, patients without progression received a fourth nivolumab dose before surgery. Findings of the study overall: Pretreatment Treg/Th17 ratio correlated inversely with post-treatment tumor clonality.

Noted time point: after neoadjuvant nivolumab, at surgical resection. CDR1 is SGHVS, CDR2 FQNEAQ, per germline. The CDR3 is made up of 13 amino acids. V dropped 1 base and J dropped 11 bases, with 14 bases sitting between them. Repertoires were generated with immunoSEQ multiplex PCR, while TCRdb's copy carries only in-frame clones and drops some. The sample contains 20,000 to 30,000 clones, 25% to 30% of which appear only once. This clone was picked up a small number of times. The antigen remains undetermined. The sample consisted of tumor tissue, taken after nivolumab (anti-PD-1) treatment. The origin of this receptor is a person aged 40 to 85 with oral cavity squamous cell carcinoma. The V gene is TRBV7-8, the J gene TRBJ1-2; D is uncertain. The CDR3 DNA is TGTGCCAGCAGCTTAGGACGGACTATGGGGTACACCTTC. Translated, it gives CASSLGRTMGYTF.